The 14 T cell receptor beta chains reported below all come from one sample, sequenced in a study of CD8 T cells in Susac syndrome. With random hexamers, 0.5 to 1 ug RNA was reverse transcribed. TCRdb independently ran MiXCR on the immunoSEQ multiplex PCR reads; one entry per CDR3 protein. Among about 80,000 distinct CDR3 sequences listed, around 94% were seen once. The sequenced material came from CD8+ T cells from PBMCs. These TCRs come from a human donor in good health.

V gene TRBV5-1 combines with J gene TRBJ2-7; possibly TRBD1 for D (6 bases). The length of the CDR3 is 14 residues. Germline CDR1 SGHRS, CDR2 YFSETQ. Trimming took 2 bases from V and 3 from J, leaving 12 bases between them. The CDR3 here is CASSFGTPNYEQYF. The DNA for the CDR3 is TGCGCCAGCAGCTTTGGGACACCAAACTACGAGCAGTACTTC.

The chain has TRBV29-1 and TRBJ2-1, with 7 positions matching TRBD1. The J segment lost 8 bases and the V segment lost 3 bases, leaving 7 bases of the junction unmatched. Germline loops: CDR1 SQVTM, CDR2 ANQGSEA. The CDR3 runs to 13 residues. CDR3 sequence: CSVERGLLDEQFF. The CDR3, as DNA: TGCAGCGTTGAGAGGGGGCTCTTAGATGAGCAGTTCTTC.

In this sample, this clonotype turned up once. The CDR3 reads CASSVTGGSYNSPLHF. CDR3 nucleotides: TGTGCCAGCAGCGTCACAGGGGGGTCCTATAATTCACCCCTCCACTTT. The chain recombines TRBV11-2 with TRBJ1-6; TRBD1 aligns across 8 bases. V gave up 5 bases and J gave up 1 base; unmatched junction bases: 4. Germline CDR1 SGHAT, CDR2 FQNNGV. This CDR3 spans 16 amino acids.

V is TRBV7-8 and J is TRBJ2-3; TRBD2 matches at 7 bases. The CDR3 runs to 16 residues. CDR1 is SGHVS, CDR2 FQNEAQ, per germline. V was pared by 2 bases and J by 3 bases, with 8 bases of the junction left unmatched. CDR3 coding DNA: TGTGCCAGCAGCTTAAGTCATCCGGGGGGTACAGATACGCAGTATTTT. Protein: CASSLSHPGGTDTQYF.

The rearrangement joins TRBV28 to TRBJ1-4; D ambiguous. V lost 10 bases to trimming and J lost 7 bases, with 10 bases between them. The CDR3 length is 11 residues. CDR1 and CDR2 (germline): MDHEN, SYDVKM. CDR3 protein: CATRRLEKLFF. CDR3 DNA: TGTGCCACCCGGAGGCTTGAAAAACTGTTTTTT.

The chain carries TRBV20-1 and TRBJ1-2, with D uncertain. V was shortened by 5 bases and J by 6 bases, with 7 bases between the two germline ends. Germline values: CDR1 DFQATT, CDR2 SNEGSKA (reference sequence). The CDR3 runs to 10 residues. The CDR3 coding sequence is TGCAGTGCTGGCCTAGATGGCTACACCTTC. This translates into CSAGLDGYTF.

The rearrangement links TRBV7-2 to TRBJ2-2; 7 bases match TRBD2. There are 15 residues in the CDR3. Germline CDR1 and CDR2: SGHTA and FQGNSA. J lost 6 bases, V lost 1 base, and 5 bases had no gene match. The CDR3 nucleotides are TGTGCCAGCAGCTTAGGGCTAGCGGTTCCCGGGGAGCTGTTTTTT. Amino acids: CASSLGLAVPGELFF.

The chain uses TRBV11-2 and TRBJ2-5; a possible D gene is TRBD2 (6 bases). CDR1 is SGHAT, CDR2 FQNNGV, per germline. The CDR3 is made up of 15 amino acids. V was cut by 5 bases and J by 5 bases, with 18 bases left in between. For the CDR3, the DNA is TGTGCCAGCAGCGACGAGGCTGGGGGGATGGAGACCCAGTACTTC. It translates to CASSDEAGGMETQYF. Full variable domain (missing parts from reference TRBV11-2 and TRBJ2-5): EAGVAQSPRYKIIEKRQSVAFWCNPISGHATLYWYQQILGQGPKLLIQFQNNGVVDDSQLPKDRFSAERLKGVDSTLKIQPAKLEDSAVYLCASSDEAGGMETQYFGPGTRLLVL.

This chain uses TRBV20-1 with TRBJ1-4; D not resolved. The CDR3 has 13 amino acids. V was shortened by 0 bases and J by 11 bases, with 13 bases between the two germline ends. Germline CDR1 reads DFQATT; CDR2 reads SNEGSKA (reference sequence). DNA of the CDR3: TGCAGTGCTAGAGATTATATCGAAGGGAAACTGTTTTTT. Protein product: CSARDYIEGKLFF.

This clonotype was recorded only once. The gene calls are TRBV12-3 or TRBV12-4 and TRBJ2-2; 12 bases agree with TRBD2. J gave up 4 bases and V 4 bases, and 7 bases lay outside the gene matches. CDR3 length: 17 amino acids. Written as DNA, the CDR3 is TGTGCCAGCAGTTCGACCACTAGCGGGAGGATCACCGGGGAGCTGTTTTTT. Amino acids: CASSSTTSGRITGELFF.

The chain carries TRBV29-1 and TRBJ2-6; D unresolved. Germline CDR1 is SQVTM and CDR2 is ANQGSEA. Trimming shortened V by 7 bases and J by 2 bases, and 12 bases separated the two germline ends. The CDR3 sequence is 14 residues long. The CDR3 region has the DNA TGCAGCGCCCGACACAGCACTGGGGCCAACGTCCTGACTTTC. As protein: CSARHSTGANVLTF.

The chain uses TRBV20-1 and TRBJ1-2, with a weak D call TRBD1 (6 bases). CDR1 is DFQATT, CDR2 SNEGSKA, per germline (reference sequence). The CDR3 extends over 15 amino acids. Trimming removed 1 base at V and 3 bases at J, with 15 bases between. The chain's CDR3 is CSARVPTGPYYGYTF. The DNA of the CDR3 is TGCAGTGCTAGAGTTCCGACAGGACCTTACTATGGCTACACCTTC.

This chain joins TRBV27 and TRBJ2-1, with 9 bases fitting TRBD1. Germline CDR1 is MNHEY and CDR2 is SMNVEV (reference sequence). This CDR3 region has 15 residues. J lost 10 bases, V lost 6 bases, and 13 bases had no gene match. CDR3 residues: CASSLRVQGAAEQFF. CDR3 bases: TGTGCCAGCAGCCTTAGGGTACAGGGGGCTGCGGAGCAGTTCTTC.

The V and J genes are TRBV5-4 and TRBJ1-1, with D tentatively TRBD1 (6 bases). The CDR3 sequence is 12 residues long. Trimming removed 3 bases at V and 8 bases at J, with 11 bases between. Germline CDR1 reads SGHNT; CDR2 reads YYREEE (reference sequence). The CDR3 is CASSYKGTEAFF. The CDR3 bases are TGTGCCAGCAGCTACAAAGGGACAGAAGCTTTCTTT.